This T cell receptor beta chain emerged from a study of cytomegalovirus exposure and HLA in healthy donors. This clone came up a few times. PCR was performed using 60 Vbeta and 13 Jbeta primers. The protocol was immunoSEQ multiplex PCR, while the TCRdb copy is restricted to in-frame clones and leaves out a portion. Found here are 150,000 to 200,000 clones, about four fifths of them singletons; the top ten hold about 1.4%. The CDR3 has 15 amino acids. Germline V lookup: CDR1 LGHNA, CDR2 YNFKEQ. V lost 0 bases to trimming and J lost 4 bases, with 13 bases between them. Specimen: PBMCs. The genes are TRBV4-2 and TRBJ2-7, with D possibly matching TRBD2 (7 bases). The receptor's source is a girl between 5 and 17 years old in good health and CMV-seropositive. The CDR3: CASSQDWGGIYEQYF. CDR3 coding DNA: TGTGCCAGCAGCCAAGATTGGGGGGGCATTTACGAGCAGTACTTC.